The present T cell receptor beta chain was sequenced within a study of response to subunit inactivated influenza vaccine. V was clipped by 5 bases and J by 6 bases; unmatched bases: 5. The CDR3 covers 13 residues. The germline CDR1 and CDR2 sequences are MNHEY and SVGEGT. This clonotype has more than one count but fewer than ten. TCRdb re-derived calls from the RT-PCR reads in MiXCR, one entry per CDR3 protein. This table has approximately 700,000 distinct CDR3 sequences, approximately 14% appearing once. The sequence was collected from a man over 45 who received an inactivated influenza vaccine. This chain connects TRBV6-2 or TRBV6-3 to TRBJ1-1; TRBD1 matches 8 bases. Sequenced here: PBMCs from blood, sampled 11 to 12 days after vaccination. The CDR3 loop reads CASSIGQGAEAFF. The CDR3 coding sequence is TGTGCCAGCAGTATTGGACAGGGAGCTGAAGCTTTCTTT.